Each of the 6 T cell receptor beta chains below was sequenced from the same sample in a study of cytomegalovirus exposure and HLA in healthy donors. PCR primers comprised 60 Vbeta and 13 Jbeta primers. Profiled with immunoSEQ multiplex PCR; TCRdb holds only in-frame clones, not every one. The sample shows some 160,000 clones, 70% to 85% of them seen only once. Sequences were obtained from PBMCs. Source of these receptors: a male donor in good health and CMV-seronegative.

CDR3 DNA: TGTGCCAGCAGTATGACAAGGGGAATATACGAGCAGTACTTC. Amino acid sequence: CASSMTRGIYEQYF. The chain is built from TRBV6-6 and TRBJ2-7, with a possible D match to TRBD1 (5 bases). CDR1 is MNHNY and CDR2 is SVGAGI in the germline V gene (reference sequence). Trimming shortened V by 5 bases and J by 4 bases, and 15 bases separated the two germline ends. CDR3 size: 14 residues.

The V gene is TRBV10-1, the J gene TRBJ1-2; D may be TRBD1 (5 bases). The CDR3 length is 14 residues. Germline V gene sequence: CDR1 WNHNN, CDR2 SYGVQD (reference sequence). Trimming left V 2 bases short and J 5 bases short, with 12 bases between. In nucleotides, the CDR3 is TGCGCCAGCAGTGAGGGGGCGCAAAGGTATGGCTACACCTTC. Translation: CASSEGAQRYGYTF.

CDR3: CSASGAAGGASYGYTF. The DNA of the CDR3 is TGCAGCGCCAGCGGCGCGGCAGGGGGCGCGAGCTATGGCTACACCTTC. The gene calls are TRBV29-1 and TRBJ1-2; TRBD1 matches 8 bases. Germline CDR1 and CDR2: SQVTM and ANQGSEA. The CDR3 consists of 16 residues. With 7 bases clipped from V and 4 bases from J, the junction kept 17 bases outside the gene matches. The whole variable domain, remainder taken from reference TRBV29-1 and TRBJ1-2, is SAVISQKPSRDICQRGTSLTIQCQVDSQVTMMFWYRQQPGQSLTLIATANQGSEATYESGFVIDKFPISRPNLTFSTLTVSNMSPEDSSIYLCSASGAAGGASYGYTFGSGTRLTVV.

This chain links TRBV9 with TRBJ1-1; 9 nucleotides line up with TRBD1. V dropped 2 bases and J dropped 3; count of bases not matched to a gene: 2. Germline V gene data show CDR1 as SGDLS and CDR2 as YYNGEE. There are 14 residues in the CDR3. The CDR3 protein is CASSVRQGDTEAFF. CDR3 bases: TGTGCCAGCAGCGTCCGACAGGGGGACACTGAAGCTTTCTTT.

This clone appeared a few times. This sequence joins TRBV9 and TRBJ2-3; 12 nucleotides match TRBD2. Per the germline V gene, CDR1 is SGDLS and CDR2 is YYNGEE. With 0 bases clipped from V and 4 bases from J, the junction kept 3 bases outside the gene matches. This CDR3 is built from 16 residues. DNA of the CDR3: TGTGCCAGCAGCGTAGGAACTAGCGGGAGGTCAGATACGCAGTATTTT. The encoded protein is CASSVGTSGRSDTQYF.

CDR3 region: CSAGPNQPQHF. The DNA of the CDR3 is TGCAGTGCGGGGCCCAATCAGCCCCAGCATTTT. This rearrangement joins TRBV20-1 to TRBJ1-5, with D possibly matching TRBD1 (5 bases). In germline, CDR1 is DFQATT, CDR2 SNEGSKA (reference sequence). The CDR3 has 11 amino acids. V lost 6 bases and J lost 3, with 6 bases in between.